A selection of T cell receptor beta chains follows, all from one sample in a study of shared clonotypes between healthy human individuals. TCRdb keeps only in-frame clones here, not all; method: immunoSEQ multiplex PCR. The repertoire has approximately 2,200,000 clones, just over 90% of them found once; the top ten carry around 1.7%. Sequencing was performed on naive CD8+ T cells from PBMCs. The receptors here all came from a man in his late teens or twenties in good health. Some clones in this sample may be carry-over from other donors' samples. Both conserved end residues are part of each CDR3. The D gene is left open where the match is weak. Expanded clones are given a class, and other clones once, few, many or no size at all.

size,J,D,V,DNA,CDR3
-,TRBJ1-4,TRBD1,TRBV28,TGTGCCAGCTCCGGGACAGAAGGTGAAAAACTGTTTTTT,CASSGTEGEKLFF
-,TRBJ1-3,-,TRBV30,TGTGCCTGGAGTGTACAGGGATATGGAAACACCATATATTTT,CAWSVQGYGNTIYF
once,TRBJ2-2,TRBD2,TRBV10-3,TGTGCCATCCGGACTAGCGGGATGAACACCGGGGAGCTGTTTTTT,CAIRTSGMNTGELFF
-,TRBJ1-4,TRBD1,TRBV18,TGTGCCAGCTCATCGATCGACAGGGCCAAGAATGAAAAACTGTTTTTT,CASSSIDRAKNEKLFF
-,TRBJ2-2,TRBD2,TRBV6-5,TGTGCCAGCAGCCCCGGGAGGGCCGGCACCGGGGAGCTGTTTTTT,CASSPGRAGTGELFF
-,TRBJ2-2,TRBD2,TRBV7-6,TGTGCCAGCAGTTTACCGGGACTAGCGGGAGGGATAAACACCGGGGAGCTGTTTTTT,CASSLPGLAGGINTGELFF
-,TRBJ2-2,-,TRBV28,TGTGCCAGCAGACCCTGGTCCGGGGAGCTGTTTTTT,CASRPWSGELFF
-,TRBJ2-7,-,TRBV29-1,TGCAGCGGCGGCTGGGGTGGTGAGCAGTACTTC,CSGGWGGEQYF
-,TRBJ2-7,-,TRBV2,TGTGCCAGCAGTGATCTCAGGGACTACGAGCAGTACTTC,CASSDLRDYEQYF
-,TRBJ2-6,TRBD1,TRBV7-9,TGTGCCAGCAGCTTAGCGCAAGGACAGGGGGCGCTTGGGGCCAACGTCCTGACTTTC,CASSLAQGQGALGANVLTF
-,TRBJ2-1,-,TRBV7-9,TGTGCCAGCAGCTTAGTCCCGGACGCAGCTCCAGAGCAGTTCTTC,CASSLVPDAAPEQFF
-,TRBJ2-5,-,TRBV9,TGTGCCAGCAGTATAGGAACAAAAGAGACCCAGTACTTC,CASSIGTKETQYF
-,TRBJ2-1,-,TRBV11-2,TGTGCCAGCAGCTTAGTAGGGTGGGATGAGCAGTTCTTC,CASSLVGWDEQFF
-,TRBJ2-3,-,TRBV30,TGTGCCTGGAGGGGGGCCCCCCTTGGGGTCGATACGCAGTATTTT,CAWRGAPLGVDTQYF
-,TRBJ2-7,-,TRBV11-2,TGTGCCAGCAGCTTGGGGGACCCAGTGTACTTC,CASSLGDPVYF
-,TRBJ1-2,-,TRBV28,TGTGCCAGCAGTTTAATTGCCCAGGGTGACTATGGCTACACCTTC,CASSLIAQGDYGYTF
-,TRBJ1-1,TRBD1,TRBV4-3,TGCGCCAGCAGCCAGGCGGGACAGCTGAACACTGAAGCTTTCTTT,CASSQAGQLNTEAFF
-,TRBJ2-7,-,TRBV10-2,TGCGCCAGCAGTGAGCGGGGGTCTCACTCCTACGAACAGTACTTC,CASSERGSHSYEQYF
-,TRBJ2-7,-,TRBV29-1,TGCAGCGTTGAACTAGAGGCGTACGAGCAGTACTTC,CSVELEAYEQYF
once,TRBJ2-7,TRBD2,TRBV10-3,TGTGCCATCAGTCCACTTCGGACTAGCGGGGGTGACTACGAGCAGTACTTC,CAISPLRTSGGDYEQYF
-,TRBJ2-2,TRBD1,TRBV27,TGTGCCAGCAGTTTATCGTTGGGGACAGGTCGCACCGGGGAGCTGTTTTTT,CASSLSLGTGRTGELFF
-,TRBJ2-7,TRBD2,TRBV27,TGTGCCAGCAGTTTATCAAGGAGGGTCAGGAGTAGCGGGAGTGATTACGAGCAGTACTTC,CASSLSRRVRSSGSDYEQYF
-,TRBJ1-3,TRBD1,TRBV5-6,TGTGCCAGCAGTTCCCTAGACAGGGTTATTGGGGACACCATATATTTT,CASSSLDRVIGDTIYF